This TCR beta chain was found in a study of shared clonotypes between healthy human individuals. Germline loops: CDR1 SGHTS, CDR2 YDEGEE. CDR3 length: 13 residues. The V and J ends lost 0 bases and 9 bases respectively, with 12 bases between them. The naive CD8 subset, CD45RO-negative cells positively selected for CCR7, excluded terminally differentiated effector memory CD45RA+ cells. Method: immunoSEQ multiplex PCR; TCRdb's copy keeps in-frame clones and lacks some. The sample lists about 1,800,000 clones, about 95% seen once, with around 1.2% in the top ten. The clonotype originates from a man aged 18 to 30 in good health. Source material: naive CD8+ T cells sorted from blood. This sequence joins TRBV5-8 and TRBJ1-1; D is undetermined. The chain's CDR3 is CASSLGQNLQAFF. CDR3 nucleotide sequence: TGTGCCAGCAGCTTGGGGCAGAACCTACAAGCTTTCTTT. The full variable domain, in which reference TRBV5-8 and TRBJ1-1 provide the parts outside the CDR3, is EAGVTQSPTHLIKTRGQQATLRCSPISGHTSVYWYQQALGLGLQFLLWYDEGEERNRGNFPPRFSGRQFPNYSSELNVNALELEDSALYLCASSLGQNLQAFFGQGTRLTVV.